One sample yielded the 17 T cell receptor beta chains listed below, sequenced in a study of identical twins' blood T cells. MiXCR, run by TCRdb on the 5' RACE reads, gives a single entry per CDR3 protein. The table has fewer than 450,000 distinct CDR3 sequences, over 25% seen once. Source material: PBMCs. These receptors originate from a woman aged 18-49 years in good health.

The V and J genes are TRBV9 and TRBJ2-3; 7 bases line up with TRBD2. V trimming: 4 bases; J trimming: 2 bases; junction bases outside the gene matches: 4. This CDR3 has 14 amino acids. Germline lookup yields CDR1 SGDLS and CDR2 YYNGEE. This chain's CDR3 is CASSIRDYTDTQYF. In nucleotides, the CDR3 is TGTGCCAGCAGCATCCGGGACTACACAGATACGCAGTATTTT.

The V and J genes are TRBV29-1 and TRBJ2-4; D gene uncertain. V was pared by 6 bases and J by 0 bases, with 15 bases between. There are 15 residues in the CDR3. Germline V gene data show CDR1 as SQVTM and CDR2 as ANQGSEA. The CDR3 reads CSVGPILLAKNIQYF. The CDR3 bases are TGCAGCGTAGGACCAATCCTCCTAGCCAAAAACATTCAGTACTTC. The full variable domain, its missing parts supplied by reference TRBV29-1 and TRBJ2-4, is SAVISQKPSRDICQRGTSLTIQCQVDSQVTMMFWYRQQPGQSLTLIATANQGSEATYESGFVIDKFPISRPNLTFSTLTVSNMSPEDSSIYLCSVGPILLAKNIQYFGAGTRLSVL.

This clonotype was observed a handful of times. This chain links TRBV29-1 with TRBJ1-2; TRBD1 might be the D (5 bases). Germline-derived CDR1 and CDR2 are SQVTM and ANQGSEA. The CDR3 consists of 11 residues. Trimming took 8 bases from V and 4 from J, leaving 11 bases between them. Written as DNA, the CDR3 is TGCAGCTCCGGGACCTCCTATGGCTACACCTTC. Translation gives CSSGTSYGYTF.

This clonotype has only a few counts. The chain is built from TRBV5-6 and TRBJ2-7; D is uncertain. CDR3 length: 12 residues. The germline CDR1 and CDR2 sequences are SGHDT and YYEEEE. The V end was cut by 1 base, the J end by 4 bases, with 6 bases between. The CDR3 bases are TGTGCCAGCAGCTTGTTCAGTTACGAGCAGTACTTC. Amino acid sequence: CASSLFSYEQYF.

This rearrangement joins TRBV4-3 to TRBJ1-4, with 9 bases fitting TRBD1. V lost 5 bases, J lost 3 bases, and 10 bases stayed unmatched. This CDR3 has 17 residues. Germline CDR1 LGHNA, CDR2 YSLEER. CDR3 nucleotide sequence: TGCGCCAGCAGCGCCCTGGGGACAGGGCTGCCTAATGAAAAACTGTTTTTT. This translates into CASSALGTGLPNEKLFF.

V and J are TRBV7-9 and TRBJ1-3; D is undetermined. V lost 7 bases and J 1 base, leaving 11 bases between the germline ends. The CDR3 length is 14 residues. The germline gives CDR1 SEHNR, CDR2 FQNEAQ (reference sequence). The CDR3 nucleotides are TGTGCCAGCAACCCCGGGCCATCTGGAAACACCATATATTTT. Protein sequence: CASNPGPSGNTIYF.

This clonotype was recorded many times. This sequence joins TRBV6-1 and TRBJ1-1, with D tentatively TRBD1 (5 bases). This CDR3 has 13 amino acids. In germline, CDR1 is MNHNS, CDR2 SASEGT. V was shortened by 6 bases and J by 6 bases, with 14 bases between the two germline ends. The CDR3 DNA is TGTGCCAGCAGGGACATTAGGGCCTCTGAAGCTTTCTTT. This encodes CASRDIRASEAFF.

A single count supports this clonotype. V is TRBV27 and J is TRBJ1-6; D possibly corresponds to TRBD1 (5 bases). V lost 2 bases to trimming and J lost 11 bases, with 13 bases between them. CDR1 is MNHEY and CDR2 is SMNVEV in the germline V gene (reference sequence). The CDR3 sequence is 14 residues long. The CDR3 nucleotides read TGTGCCAGCAGTTTACATTCCAGGGCTCCACCCCTCCACTTT. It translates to CASSLHSRAPPLHF.

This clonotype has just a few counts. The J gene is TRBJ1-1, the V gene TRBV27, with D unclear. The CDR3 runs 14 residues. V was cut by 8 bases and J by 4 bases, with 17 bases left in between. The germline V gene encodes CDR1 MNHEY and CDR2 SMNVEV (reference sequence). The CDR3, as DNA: TGTGCCAGCCGACGGACTCTAGGGAGCACTGAAGCTTTCTTT. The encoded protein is CASRRTLGSTEAFF.

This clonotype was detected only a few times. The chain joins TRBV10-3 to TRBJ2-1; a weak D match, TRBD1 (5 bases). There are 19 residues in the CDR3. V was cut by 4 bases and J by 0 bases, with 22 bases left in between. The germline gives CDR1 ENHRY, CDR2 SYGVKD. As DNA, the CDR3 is TGTGCCATCAGTGGAGTCCCTGACCAGGGTAGGTTCTCCTACAATGAGCAGTTCTTC. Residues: CAISGVPDQGRFSYNEQFF.

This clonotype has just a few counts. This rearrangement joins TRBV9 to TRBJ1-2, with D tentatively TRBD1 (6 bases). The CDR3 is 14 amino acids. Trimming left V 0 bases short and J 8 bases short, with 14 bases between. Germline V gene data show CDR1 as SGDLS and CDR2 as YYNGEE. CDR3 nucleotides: TGTGCCAGCAGCGTAGGGCACAGGGTGCAGGGCTACACCTTC. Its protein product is CASSVGHRVQGYTF.

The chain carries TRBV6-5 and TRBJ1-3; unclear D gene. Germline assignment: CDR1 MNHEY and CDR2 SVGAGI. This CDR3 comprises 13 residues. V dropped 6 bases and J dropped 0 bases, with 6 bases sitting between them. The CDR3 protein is CASRPTSGNTIYF. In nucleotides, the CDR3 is TGTGCCAGCAGACCCACCTCTGGAAACACCATATATTTT.

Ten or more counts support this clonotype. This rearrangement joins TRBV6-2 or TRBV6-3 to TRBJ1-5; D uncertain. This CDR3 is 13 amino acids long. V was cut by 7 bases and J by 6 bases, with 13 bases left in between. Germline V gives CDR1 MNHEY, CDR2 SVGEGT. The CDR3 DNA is TGTGCCAGCACCATAAACACCGGTCAGCCCCAGCATTTT. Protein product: CASTINTGQPQHF.

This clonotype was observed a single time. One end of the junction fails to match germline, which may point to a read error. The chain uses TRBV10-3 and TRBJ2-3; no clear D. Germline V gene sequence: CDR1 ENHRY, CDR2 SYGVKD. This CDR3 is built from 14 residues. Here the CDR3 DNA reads TGTGCCGTCAGAGCAGTCGGTCGCGAGGATACGCAGTATTTT. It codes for CAVRAVGREDTQYF.

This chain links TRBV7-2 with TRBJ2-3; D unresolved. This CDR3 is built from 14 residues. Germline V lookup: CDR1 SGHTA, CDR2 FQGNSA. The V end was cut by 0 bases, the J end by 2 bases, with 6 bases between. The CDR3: CASSLAVSTDTQYF. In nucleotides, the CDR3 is TGTGCCAGCAGCTTAGCAGTTTCCACAGATACGCAGTATTTT.

The CDR3 DNA reads TGTGCCAGCAGCCAAGAAGGCCGAGATCACGAGCAGTACTTC. Protein: CASSQEGRDHEQYF. This chain links TRBV4-2 with TRBJ2-7; unclear D gene. Germline CDR1 and CDR2: LGHNA and YNFKEQ. The ends were cut back, 0 bases at V and 5 bases at J, with 11 bases in the middle. This CDR3 has 14 amino acids.

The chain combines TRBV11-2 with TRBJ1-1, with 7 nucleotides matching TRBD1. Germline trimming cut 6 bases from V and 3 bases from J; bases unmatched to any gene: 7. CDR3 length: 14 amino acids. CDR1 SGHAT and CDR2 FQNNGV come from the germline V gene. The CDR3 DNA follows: TGTGCCAGCAGTTCTCAGGGGGATTACACTGAAGCTTTCTTT. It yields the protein CASSSQGDYTEAFF.